Here is one TCR beta chain with its context. This sample was taken from a study of blood T cell repertoires in COVID-19. Overall study context: Some COVID-19 samples were acute and others convalescent; all came from the United States, Italy and Spain. Sources were T cells, B-cell-depleted T cells, or PBMCs; the material itself was cDNA or gDNA.

The CDR3 runs to 13 residues. Germline CDR1 MNHEY, CDR2 SMNVEV (reference sequence). V was clipped by 2 bases and J by 3 bases, with 8 bases between them. Sequencing was performed with immunoSEQ multiplex PCR; in TCRdb, only in-frame clones are kept and a portion is missing. Counted here are roughly 190,000 clones, around 83% occurring once; the ten biggest clones make up under 9.5%. The gene calls are TRBV27 and TRBJ2-7; TRBD1 might be the D (6 bases). Sample: peripheral blood. This TCR was sampled from a woman aged 60-75 years with acute or convalescent COVID-19. Written as DNA, the CDR3 is TGTGCCAGCAGTTTACGACAGGACTACGAGCAGTACGTC. Translation gives CASSLRQDYEQYV.